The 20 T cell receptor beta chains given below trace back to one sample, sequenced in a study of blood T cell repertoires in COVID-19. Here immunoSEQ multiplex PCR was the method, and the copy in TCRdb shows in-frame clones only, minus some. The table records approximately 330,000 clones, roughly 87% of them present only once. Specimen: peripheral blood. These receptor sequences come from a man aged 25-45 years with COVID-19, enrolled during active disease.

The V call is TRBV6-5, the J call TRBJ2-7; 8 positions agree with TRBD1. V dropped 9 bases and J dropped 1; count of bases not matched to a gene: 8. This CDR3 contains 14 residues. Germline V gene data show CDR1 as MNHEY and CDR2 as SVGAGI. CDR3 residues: CASSDRAESYEQYF. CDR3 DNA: TGTGCCAGTTCGGACAGGGCAGAATCCTACGAGCAGTACTTC.

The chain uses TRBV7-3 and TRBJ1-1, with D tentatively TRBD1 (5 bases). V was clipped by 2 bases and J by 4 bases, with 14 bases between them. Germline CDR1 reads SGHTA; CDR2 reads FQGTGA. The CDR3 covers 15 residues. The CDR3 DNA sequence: TGTGCCAGCAGCTTATACGGGGGAGTGAGCACTGAAGCTTTCTTT. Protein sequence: CASSLYGGVSTEAFF.

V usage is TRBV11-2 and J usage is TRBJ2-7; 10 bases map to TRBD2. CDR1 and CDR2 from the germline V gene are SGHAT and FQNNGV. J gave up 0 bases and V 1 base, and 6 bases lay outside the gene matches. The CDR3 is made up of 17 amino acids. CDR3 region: CASSLAWSSGSSYEQYF. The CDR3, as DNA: TGTGCCAGCAGCTTAGCGTGGTCTAGCGGGAGCTCCTACGAGCAGTACTTC.

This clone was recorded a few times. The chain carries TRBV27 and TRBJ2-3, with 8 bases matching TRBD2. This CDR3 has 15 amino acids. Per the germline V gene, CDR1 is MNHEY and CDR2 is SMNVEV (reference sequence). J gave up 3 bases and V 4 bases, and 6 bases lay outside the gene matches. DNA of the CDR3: TGTGCCAGCAGTTCTGGCGGGAGGATAACAGATACGCAGTATTTT. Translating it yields CASSSGGRITDTQYF.

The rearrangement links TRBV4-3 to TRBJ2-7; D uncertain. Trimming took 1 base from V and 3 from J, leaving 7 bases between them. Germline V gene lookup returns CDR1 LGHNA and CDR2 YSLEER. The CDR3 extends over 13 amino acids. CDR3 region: CASSQGRFYEQYF. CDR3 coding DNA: TGCGCCAGCAGCCAAGGCCGGTTCTACGAGCAGTACTTC.

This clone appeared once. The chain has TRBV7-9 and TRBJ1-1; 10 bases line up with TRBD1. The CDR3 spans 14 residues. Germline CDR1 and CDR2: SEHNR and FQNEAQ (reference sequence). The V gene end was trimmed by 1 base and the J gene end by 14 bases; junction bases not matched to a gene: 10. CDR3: CASSLDGTGDANFF. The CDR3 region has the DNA TGTGCCAGCAGCTTAGATGGGACAGGGGATGCTAACTTCTTT.

The CDR3 region is CASSPNRYEQYF. Written as DNA, the CDR3 is TGTGCCAGCAGCCCAAACAGGTACGAGCAGTACTTC. V usage is TRBV7-2 and J usage is TRBJ2-7, with D maybe TRBD1 (5 bases). Germline assignment: CDR1 SGHTA and CDR2 FQGNSA. The CDR3 extends over 12 amino acids. Trimming removed 5 bases from V and 4 bases from J, with 9 bases in between.

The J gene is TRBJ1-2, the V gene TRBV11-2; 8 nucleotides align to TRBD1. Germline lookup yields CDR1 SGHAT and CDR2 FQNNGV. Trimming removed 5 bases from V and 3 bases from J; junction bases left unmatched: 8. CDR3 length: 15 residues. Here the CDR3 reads CASSQTGVDDYGYTF. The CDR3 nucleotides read TGTGCCAGCAGCCAGACAGGGGTAGATGACTATGGCTACACCTTC. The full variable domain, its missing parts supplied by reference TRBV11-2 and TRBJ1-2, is EAGVAQSPRYKIIEKRQSVAFWCNPISGHATLYWYQQILGQGPKLLIQFQNNGVVDDSQLPKDRFSAERLKGVDSTLKIQPAKLEDSAVYLCASSQTGVDDYGYTFGSGTRLTVV.

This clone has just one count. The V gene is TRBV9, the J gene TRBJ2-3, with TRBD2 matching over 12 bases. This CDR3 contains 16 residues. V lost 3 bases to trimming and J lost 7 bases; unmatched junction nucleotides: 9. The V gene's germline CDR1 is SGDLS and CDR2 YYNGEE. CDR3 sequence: CASSDAPTSGGYTQYF. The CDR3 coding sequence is TGTGCCAGCAGCGACGCCCCGACTAGCGGGGGTTATACGCAGTATTTT.

The DNA of the CDR3 is TGTGCCAGCAGCTTAACCGGGACAGGGACCTGGGAGCAGTTCTTC. Translated, it gives CASSLTGTGTWEQFF. This rearrangement joins TRBV7-3 to TRBJ2-1, with 9 bases that match TRBD1. CDR1 is SGHTA and CDR2 is FQGTGA in the germline V gene. The CDR3 has 15 residues. V lost 0 bases and J lost 10; bases outside the gene matches: 7.

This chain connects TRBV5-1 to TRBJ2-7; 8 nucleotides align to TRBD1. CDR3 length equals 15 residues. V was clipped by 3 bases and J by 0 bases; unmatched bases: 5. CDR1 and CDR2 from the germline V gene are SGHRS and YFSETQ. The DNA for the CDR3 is TGCGCCAGCAGCTCTCTTACAGGGGGCTCCTACGAGCAGTACTTC. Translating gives CASSSLTGGSYEQYF.

In nucleotides, the CDR3 is TGTGCCAGCAGCTTAATGCCAGGGATGAACACTGAAGCTTTCTTT. Translated, it gives CASSLMPGMNTEAFF. V is TRBV7-3 and J is TRBJ1-1, with D possibly being TRBD1 (5 bases). Germline V CDR1 and CDR2: SGHTA, FQGTGA. V was pared by 1 base and J by 0 bases, with 9 bases between. This CDR3 is built from 15 residues.

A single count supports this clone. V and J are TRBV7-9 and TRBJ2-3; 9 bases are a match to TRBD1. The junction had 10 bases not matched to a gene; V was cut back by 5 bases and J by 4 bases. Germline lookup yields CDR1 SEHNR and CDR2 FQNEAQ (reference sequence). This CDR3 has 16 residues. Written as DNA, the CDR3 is TGTGCCAGCAGCCCAAGGGACAGGGACTTTTCAGATACGCAGTATTTT. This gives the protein CASSPRDRDFSDTQYF.

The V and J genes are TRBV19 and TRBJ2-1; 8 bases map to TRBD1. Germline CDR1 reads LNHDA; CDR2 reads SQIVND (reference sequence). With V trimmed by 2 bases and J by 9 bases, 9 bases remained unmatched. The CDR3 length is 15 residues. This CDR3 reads CASSIQDRAYLEQFF. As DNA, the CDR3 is TGTGCCAGTAGTATACAGGACAGGGCCTACCTTGAGCAGTTCTTC.

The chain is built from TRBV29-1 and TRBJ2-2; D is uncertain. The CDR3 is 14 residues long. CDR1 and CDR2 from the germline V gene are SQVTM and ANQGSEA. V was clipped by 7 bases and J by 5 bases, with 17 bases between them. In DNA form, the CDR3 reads TGCAGCGCCTGTCATACTATGTGGACCGGGGAGCTGTTTTTT. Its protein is CSACHTMWTGELFF.

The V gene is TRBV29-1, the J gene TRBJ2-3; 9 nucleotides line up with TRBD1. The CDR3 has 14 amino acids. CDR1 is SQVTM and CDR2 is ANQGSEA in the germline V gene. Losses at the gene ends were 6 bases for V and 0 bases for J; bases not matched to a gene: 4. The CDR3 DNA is TGCAGCGTACGGGGGACAGGGAGCACAGATACGCAGTATTTT. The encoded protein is CSVRGTGSTDTQYF.

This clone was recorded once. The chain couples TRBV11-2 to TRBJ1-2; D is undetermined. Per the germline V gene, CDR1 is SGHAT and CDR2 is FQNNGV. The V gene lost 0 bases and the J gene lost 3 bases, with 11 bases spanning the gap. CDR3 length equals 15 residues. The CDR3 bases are TGTGCCAGCAGCTTAGATCTATGGCAGGACTATGGCTACACCTTC. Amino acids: CASSLDLWQDYGYTF.

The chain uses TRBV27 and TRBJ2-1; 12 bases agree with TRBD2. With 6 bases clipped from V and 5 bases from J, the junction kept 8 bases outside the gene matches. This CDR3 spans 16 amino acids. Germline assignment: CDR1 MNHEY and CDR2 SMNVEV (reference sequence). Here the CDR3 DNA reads TGTGCCAGCAGGAAGAGACTAGCGGGAGTGCACAATGAGCAGTTCTTC. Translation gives CASRKRLAGVHNEQFF.

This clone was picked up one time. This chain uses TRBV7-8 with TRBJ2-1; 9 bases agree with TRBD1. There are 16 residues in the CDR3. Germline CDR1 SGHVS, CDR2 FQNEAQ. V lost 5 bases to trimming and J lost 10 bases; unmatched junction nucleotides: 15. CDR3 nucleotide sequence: TGTGCCAGCAGCATGCACCGGGACAGGGACGTAGGGGAGCAGTTCTTC. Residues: CASSMHRDRDVGEQFF.

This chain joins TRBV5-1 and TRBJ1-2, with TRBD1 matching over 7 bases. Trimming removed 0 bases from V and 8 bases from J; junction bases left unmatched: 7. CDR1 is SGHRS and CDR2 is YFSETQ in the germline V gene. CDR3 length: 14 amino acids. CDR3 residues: CASSLVAGGEGYTF. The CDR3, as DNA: TGCGCCAGCAGCTTGGTTGCAGGGGGTGAGGGCTACACCTTC.